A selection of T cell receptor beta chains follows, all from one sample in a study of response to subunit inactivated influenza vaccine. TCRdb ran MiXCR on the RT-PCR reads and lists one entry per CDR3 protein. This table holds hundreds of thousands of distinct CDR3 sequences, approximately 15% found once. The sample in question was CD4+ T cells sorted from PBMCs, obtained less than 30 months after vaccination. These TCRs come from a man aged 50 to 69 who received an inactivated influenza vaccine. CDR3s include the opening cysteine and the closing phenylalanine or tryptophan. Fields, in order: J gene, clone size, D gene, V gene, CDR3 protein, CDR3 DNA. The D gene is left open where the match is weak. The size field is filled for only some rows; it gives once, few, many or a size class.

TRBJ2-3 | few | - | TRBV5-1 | CASTLKGGTDTQYF | TGCGCCAGCACCCTGAAGGGGGGCACAGATACGCAGTATTTT
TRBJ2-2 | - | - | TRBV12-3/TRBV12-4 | CASALGGELFF | TGTGCCAGCGCACTGGGCGGGGAGCTGTTTTTT
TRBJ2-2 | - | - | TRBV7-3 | CASSSGAGLDTGELFF | TGTGCCAGCAGCTCAGGGGCAGGCTTAGATACCGGGGAGCTGTTTTTT
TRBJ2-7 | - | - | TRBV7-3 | CASSEGTGYEQYF | TGTGCCAGCAGCGAAGGGACCGGCTACGAGCAGTACTTC
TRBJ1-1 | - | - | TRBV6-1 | CASSQPSMGNTEAFF | TGTGCCAGCAGCCAACCCTCCATGGGCAACACTGAAGCTTTCTTT
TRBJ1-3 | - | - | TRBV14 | CASSQGVKISGNTIYF | TGTGCCAGCAGCCAAGGTGTCAAGATTTCTGGAAACACCATATATTTT
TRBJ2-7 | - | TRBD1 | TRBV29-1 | CSVERGRTREQYF | TGCAGCGTTGAAAGGGGGCGAACGAGGGAGCAGTACTTC
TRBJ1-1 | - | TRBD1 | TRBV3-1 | CASSKQGDFVGNTEAFF | TGTGCCAGCAGCAAGCAGGGGGACTTCGTAGGAAACACTGAAGCTTTCTTT
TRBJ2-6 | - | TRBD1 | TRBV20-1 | CSAPGTALKGANVLTF | TGCAGTGCCCCCGGGACAGCGTTAAAGGGGGCCAACGTCCTGACTTTC
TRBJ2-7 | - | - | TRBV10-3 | CAISESRGQYEQYF | TGTGCCATCAGTGAGTCTAGGGGCCAGTACGAGCAGTACTTC
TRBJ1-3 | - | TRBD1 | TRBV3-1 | CASSAGTGTSGNTIYF | TGTGCCAGCAGCGCCGGGACAGGGACCTCTGGAAACACCATATATTTT
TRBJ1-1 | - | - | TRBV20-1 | CSARQGSMNTEAFF | TGCAGTGCTAGGCAGGGAAGTATGAACACTGAAGCTTTCTTT
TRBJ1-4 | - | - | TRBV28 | CATTSGQPEKLFF | TGTGCCACCACCTCTGGGCAGCCGGAAAAACTGTTTTTT
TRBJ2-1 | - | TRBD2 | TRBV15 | CATSRGVAGGRGEQFF | TGTGCCACCAGCAGGGGGGTAGCGGGAGGCCGGGGTGAGCAGTTCTTC
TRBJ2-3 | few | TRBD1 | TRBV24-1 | CATSDPGQGSTDTQYF | TGTGCCACCAGTGACCCAGGACAGGGGAGCACAGATACGCAGTATTTT
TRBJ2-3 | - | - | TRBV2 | CASSEGSVRTQYF | TGTGCCAGCAGTGAAGGCAGCGTCCGCACGCAGTATTTT
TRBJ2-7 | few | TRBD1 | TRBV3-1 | CASSQGGQGKTYEQYF | TGTGCCAGCAGCCAAGGAGGACAGGGGAAGACCTACGAGCAGTACTTC
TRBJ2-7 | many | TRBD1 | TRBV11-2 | CASSPRDRMIGSYEQYF | TGTGCCAGCAGCCCACGGGACAGGATGATTGGGTCCTACGAGCAGTACTTC
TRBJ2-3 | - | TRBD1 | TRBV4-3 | CASSQDNNRGPDTQYF | TGCGCCAGCAGCCAAGATAATAACAGGGGCCCAGATACGCAGTATTTT
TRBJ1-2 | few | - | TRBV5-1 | CASSLRTDGYTF | TGCGCCAGCAGCCTCCGGACAGACGGCTACACCTTC
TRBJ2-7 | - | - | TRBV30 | CAWSVPGQAKVQYF | TGTGCCTGGAGTGTACCAGGACAAGCCAAGGTGCAGTACTTC
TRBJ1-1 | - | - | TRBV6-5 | CASNHGGTEAFF | TGTGCCAGCAACCACGGAGGGACTGAAGCTTTCTTT
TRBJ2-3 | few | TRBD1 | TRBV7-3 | CASSPGQFTDTQYF | TGTGCCAGCAGCCCGGGACAGTTCACAGATACGCAGTATTTT
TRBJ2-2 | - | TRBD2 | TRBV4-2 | CASSQGGLAGGNTGELFF | TGTGCCAGCAGCCAAGGAGGACTAGCGGGAGGGAACACCGGGGAGCTGTTTTTT
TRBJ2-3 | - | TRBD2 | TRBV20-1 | CSARRGLAVTDTQYF | TGCAGTGCTAGGAGGGGACTAGCGGTAACAGATACGCAGTATTTT
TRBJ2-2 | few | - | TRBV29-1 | CSVGGRLAGELFF | TGCAGCGTTGGGGGGAGGCTCGCCGGGGAGCTGTTTTTT
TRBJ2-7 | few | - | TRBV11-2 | CASSLGTYSYEQYF | TGTGCCAGCAGCTTAGGGACATACTCCTACGAGCAGTACTTC
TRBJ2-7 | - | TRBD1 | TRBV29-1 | CSVEGTGIEQYF | TGCAGCGTTGAAGGGACAGGGATCGAGCAGTACTTC
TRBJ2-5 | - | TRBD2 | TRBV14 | CASSLRLADIQETQYF | TGTGCCAGCAGCCTTCGACTAGCGGATATACAAGAGACCCAGTACTTC
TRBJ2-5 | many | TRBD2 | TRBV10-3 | CAISGAGVETQYF | TGTGCCATCAGTGGAGCGGGGGTAGAGACCCAGTACTTC
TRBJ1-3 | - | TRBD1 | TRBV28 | CASSLGHGTGGSGNTIYF | TGTGCCAGCAGTTTGGGGCACGGGACAGGGGGCTCTGGAAACACCATATATTTT
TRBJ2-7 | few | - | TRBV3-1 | CASSQAQRVYEQYF | TGTGCCAGCAGCCAAGCGCAAAGGGTCTACGAGCAGTACTTC
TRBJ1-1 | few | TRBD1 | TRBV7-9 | CASSLADRVEAFF | TGTGCCAGCAGCTTAGCGGACAGGGTTGAAGCTTTCTTT
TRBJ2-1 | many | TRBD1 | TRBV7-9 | CASRGQGAFNEQFF | TGTGCCAGCAGGGGACAGGGGGCTTTCAATGAGCAGTTCTTC
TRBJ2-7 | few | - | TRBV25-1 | CASNPGVGWSEQYF | TGTGCCAGCAACCCCGGAGTCGGGTGGAGCGAGCAGTACTTC
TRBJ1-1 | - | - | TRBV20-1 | CSAARVGGTEAFF | TGCAGTGCTGCGAGGGTAGGAGGGACTGAAGCTTTCTTT
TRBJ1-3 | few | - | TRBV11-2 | CASSLFARQRHTIYF | TGTGCCAGCAGCTTATTTGCGAGACAAAGGCACACCATATATTTT
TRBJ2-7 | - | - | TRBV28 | CASSPLWGRGSYEQYF | TGTGCCAGCAGTCCCCTATGGGGCAGGGGCTCCTACGAGCAGTACTTC
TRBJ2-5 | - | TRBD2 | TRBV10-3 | CAISAQLAGLRETQYF | TGTGCCATCAGTGCCCAACTAGCGGGGTTACGAGAGACCCAGTACTTC
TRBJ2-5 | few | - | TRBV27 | CASSLARGRGETQYF | TGTGCCAGCAGTTTAGCACGGGGGCGCGGAGAGACCCAGTACTTC
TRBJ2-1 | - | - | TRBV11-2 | CASSPAQGSSEQFF | TGTGCCAGCAGCCCAGCACAGGGTTCAAGTGAGCAGTTCTTC
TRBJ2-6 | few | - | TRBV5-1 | CASSPGGGANVLTF | TGCGCCAGCAGCCCCGGGGGTGGGGCCAACGTCCTGACTTTC
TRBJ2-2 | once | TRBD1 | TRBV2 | CASRTGGSSTGELFF | TGTGCCAGCAGGACAGGGGGCTCTAGCACCGGGGAGCTGTTTTTT
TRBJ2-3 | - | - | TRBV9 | CASSVSGYSTDTQYF | TGTGCCAGCAGCGTCAGCGGGTATAGCACAGATACGCAGTATTTT
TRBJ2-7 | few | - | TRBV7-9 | CAGGSTAYEQYF | TGTGCCGGCGGATCGACAGCCTACGAGCAGTACTTC
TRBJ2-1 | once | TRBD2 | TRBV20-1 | CSAYSASGGADEQFF | TGCAGTGCTTACTCTGCTAGCGGGGGGGCAGATGAGCAGTTCTTC
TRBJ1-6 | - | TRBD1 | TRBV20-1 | CSAPETGGSPLHF | TGCAGTGCGCCGGAGACAGGGGGCTCACCCCTCCACTTT
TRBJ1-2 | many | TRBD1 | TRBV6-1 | CASSPDRAGGYTF | TGTGCCAGCAGTCCTGACAGGGCGGGTGGCTACACCTTC
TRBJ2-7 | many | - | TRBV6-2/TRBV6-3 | CASTQPSPPYEQYF | TGTGCCAGCACCCAGCCCAGTCCTCCCTACGAGCAGTACTTC
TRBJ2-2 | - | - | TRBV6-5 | CASSSGNTNTGELFF | TGTGCCAGCAGTTCAGGGAATACGAACACCGGGGAGCTGTTTTTT
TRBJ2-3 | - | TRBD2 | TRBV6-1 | CASTPTSGGTDTQYF | TGTGCCAGTACCCCGACTAGCGGGGGAACAGATACGCAGTATTTT
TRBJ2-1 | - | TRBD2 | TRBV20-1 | CSARRSSGPLFNEQFF | TGCAGTGCTAGAAGGAGTAGCGGGCCACTTTTCAATGAGCAGTTCTTC
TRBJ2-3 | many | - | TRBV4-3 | CASSLEGAHTDTQYF | TGCGCCAGCAGCCTGGAGGGGGCACACACAGATACGCAGTATTTT
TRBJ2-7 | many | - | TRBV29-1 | CSVETAGGFEQYF | TGCAGCGTTGAAACTGCTGGAGGGTTCGAGCAGTACTTC
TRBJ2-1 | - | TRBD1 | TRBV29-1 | CSVFGQAISYNEQFF | TGCAGCGTTTTTGGACAGGCCATTTCCTACAATGAGCAGTTCTTC
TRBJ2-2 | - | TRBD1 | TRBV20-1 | CSVNRGFPGELFF | TGCAGTGTCAACAGGGGATTTCCCGGGGAGCTGTTTTTT